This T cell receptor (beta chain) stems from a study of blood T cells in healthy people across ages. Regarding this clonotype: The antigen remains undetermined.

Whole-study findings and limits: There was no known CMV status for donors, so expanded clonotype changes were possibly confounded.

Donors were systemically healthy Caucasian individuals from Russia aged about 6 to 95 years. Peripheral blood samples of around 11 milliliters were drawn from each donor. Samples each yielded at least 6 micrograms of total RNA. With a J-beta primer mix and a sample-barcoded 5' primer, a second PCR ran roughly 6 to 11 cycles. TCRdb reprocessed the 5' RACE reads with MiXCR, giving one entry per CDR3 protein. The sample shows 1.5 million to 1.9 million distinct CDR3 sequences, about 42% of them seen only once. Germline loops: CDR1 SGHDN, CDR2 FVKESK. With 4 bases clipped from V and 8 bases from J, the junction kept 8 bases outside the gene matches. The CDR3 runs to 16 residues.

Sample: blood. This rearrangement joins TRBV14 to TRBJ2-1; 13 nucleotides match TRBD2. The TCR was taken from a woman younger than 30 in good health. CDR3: CASSRLLAGGPHEQFF. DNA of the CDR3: TGTGCCAGCAGCCGCTTACTAGCGGGAGGGCCACATGAGCAGTTCTTC.